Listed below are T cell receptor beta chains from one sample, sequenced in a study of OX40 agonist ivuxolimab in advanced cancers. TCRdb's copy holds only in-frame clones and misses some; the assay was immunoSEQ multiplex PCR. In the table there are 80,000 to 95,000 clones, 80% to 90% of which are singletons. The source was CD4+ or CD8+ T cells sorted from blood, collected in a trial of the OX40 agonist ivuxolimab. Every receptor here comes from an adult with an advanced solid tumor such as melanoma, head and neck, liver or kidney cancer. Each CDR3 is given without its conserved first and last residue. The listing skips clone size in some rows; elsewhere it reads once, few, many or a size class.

cdr3_aa: ASSETGGGPSYEQY
j_call: TRBJ2-7
clone_size: -
v_call: TRBV6-1

cdr3_aa: ASSAQGADTGELF
j_call: TRBJ2-2
clone_size: -
v_call: TRBV5-4

cdr3_aa: ASSESYKGLFQH
j_call: TRBJ1-5
clone_size: -
v_call: TRBV6-1

cdr3_aa: ANPPSPPSDTQY
j_call: TRBJ2-3
clone_size: -
v_call: TRBV28

cdr3_aa: ASSLLRGGTSYEQY
j_call: TRBJ2-7
clone_size: few
v_call: TRBV28

cdr3_aa: ASSRTGTISYEQY
j_call: TRBJ2-7
clone_size: -
v_call: TRBV7-2

cdr3_aa: ASSTSSDSGEKLF
j_call: TRBJ1-4
clone_size: -
v_call: TRBV28

cdr3_aa: AIRGTEETQY
j_call: -
clone_size: -
v_call: TRBV10-3

cdr3_aa: ASSKGLGGQETQY
j_call: TRBJ2-5
clone_size: few
v_call: TRBV11-3

cdr3_aa: ASSLWGTGPYEQY
j_call: TRBJ2-7
clone_size: few
v_call: TRBV27

cdr3_aa: ASNIDSGEQF
j_call: TRBJ2-1
clone_size: -
v_call: TRBV19

cdr3_aa: AWSRNRDTSINTIY
j_call: TRBJ1-3
clone_size: -
v_call: TRBV30